This T cell receptor (beta chain) stems from a study of cytomegalovirus exposure and HLA in healthy donors. The PCR used 60 Vbeta and 13 Jbeta primers. Produced via immunoSEQ multiplex PCR; TCRdb's table is partial and in-frame only. The sample consists of 130,000 or so clones, about 74% of them appearing once. V lost 5 bases and J lost 2, with 16 bases in between. The CDR3 sequence is 15 residues long. Germline assignment: CDR1 SGHVS and CDR2 FNYEAQ. The receptor was isolated from a man aged 35-49 years in good health and CMV-seropositive. The chain combines TRBV7-6 with TRBJ2-7; unclear D gene. The source material was PBMCs. The CDR3 spells CASSPTPTSTYEQYF. The CDR3 DNA reads as TGTGCCAGCAGCCCAACCCCGACAAGTACCTACGAGCAGTACTTC.